The following is a TCR beta chain sequence with its context. Antigen specificity is unknown. The TCRbeta library was prepared with unique molecular identifiers. One entry per CDR3 protein, called by TCRdb with MiXCR from the PCR reads. Of about 440,000 distinct CDR3 sequences listed, roughly 44% are singletons. This sample is part of a study of T-cell reconstitution after alpha-beta-depleted transplantation in children. Study conclusions and caveats: As was reported, about two months after transplant, alpha-beta T cells came from several hundred expanded graft clones.

This receptor was taken from a girl aged 2 to 9 with aplastic anemia, due to receive a stem cell transplant. This specimen was PBMCs, taken before TCRalphabeta/CD19-depleted stem cell transplant.

The CDR3 reads CAWSVEETQYF. The CDR3 bases are TGTGCCTGGAGTGTAGAGGAGACCCAGTACTTC. This chain uses TRBV30 with TRBJ2-5, with D unresolved. The CDR3 contains 11 residues. V was trimmed by 0 bases and J by 5 bases, leaving 4 bases between them. Germline V gene data show CDR1 as GTSNPN and CDR2 as SVGIG (reference sequence).